Below, 8 T cell receptor beta chains from the same sample are listed, as sequenced in a study of blood T cell repertoires in COVID-19. TCRdb's copy holds only in-frame clones and misses some; the assay was immunoSEQ multiplex PCR. The sample lists about 190,000 clones, roughly four fifths seen once, with 5.1% in the top ten. The sample was peripheral blood. These receptor sequences come from a woman in her 70s with active or convalescent COVID-19.

This clone was picked up a small number of times. The chain combines TRBV5-1 with TRBJ2-7; 9 positions agree with TRBD1. The CDR3 is 15 amino acids. Unmatched junction bases numbered 7, after V lost 4 bases and J lost 2 bases. Germline CDR1 and CDR2: SGHRS and YFSETQ. The CDR3 is CASSRGTGFTYEQYF. CDR3 coding DNA: TGCGCCAGCAGCCGGGGGACAGGGTTTACCTACGAGCAGTACTTC.

This sequence joins TRBV5-1 and TRBJ1-6; D is uncertain. V lost 0 bases, J lost 0 bases, and 4 bases lay in between. The CDR3 length is 15 residues. Germline V gene lookup returns CDR1 SGHRS and CDR2 YFSETQ. In DNA form, the CDR3 reads TGCGCCAGCAGCTTGGACGGCTCCTATAATTCACCCCTCCACTTT. This sequence encodes CASSLDGSYNSPLHF.

The gene calls are TRBV5-1 and TRBJ2-1; 11 bases are a match to TRBD2. This CDR3 spans 16 amino acids. Trimming removed 2 bases from V and 8 bases from J; junction bases left unmatched: 9. CDR1 and CDR2 from the germline V gene are SGHRS and YFSETQ. Here the CDR3 reads CASSFDLAGGIDEQFF. The CDR3 nucleotides are TGCGCCAGCAGCTTTGACCTAGCGGGAGGTATTGATGAGCAGTTCTTC.

This chain uses TRBV3-1 (or the pseudogene TRBV3-2) with TRBJ2-7; perhaps TRBD1 as D (5 bases). The CDR3 contains 16 residues. V was cut by 0 bases and J by 3 bases, with 15 bases left in between. The germline CDR1 and CDR2 sequences are LGHDT and YNNKEL (reference sequence). The DNA for the CDR3 is TGTGCCAGCAGCCAAGAATCCAGGGTTTCGGGCTACGAGCAGTACTTC. It encodes CASSQESRVSGYEQYF.

The chain is built from TRBV27 and TRBJ2-1; the match to TRBD1 covers 8 bases. CDR3 length: 12 amino acids. V lost 5 bases, J lost 11 bases, and 5 bases stayed unmatched. CDR1 is MNHEY and CDR2 is SMNVEV in the germline V gene (reference sequence). The CDR3, as DNA: TGTGCCAGCAGTCGCGGACAGGGCAAGCAGTTCTTC. Its protein is CASSRGQGKQFF.

The V gene is TRBV2, the J gene TRBJ2-7; weak D call: TRBD2 (6 bases). The V and J ends lost 8 bases and 7 bases respectively, with 15 bases between them. The CDR3 runs to 12 residues. CDR1 and CDR2 (germline): SNHLY, FYNNEI. CDR3 amino acids: CASGLSPTEQYF. The CDR3 nucleotides read TGTGCCAGCGGACTATCACCTACGGAGCAGTACTTC.

V gene TRBV2 combines with J gene TRBJ2-7; 8 bases are shared with TRBD1. Germline trimming cut 6 bases from V and 1 base from J; bases unmatched to any gene: 5. Germline V CDR1 and CDR2: SNHLY, FYNNEI. The CDR3 runs 14 residues. This CDR3 reads CASRIDRGSYEQYF. DNA for the CDR3: TGTGCCAGCAGAATCGACAGGGGATCCTACGAGCAGTACTTC. Full variable domain (rest looked up from reference TRBV2 and TRBJ2-7): EPEVTQTPSHQVTQMGQEVILRCVPISNHLYFYWYRQILGQKVEFLVSFYNNEISEKSEIFDDQFSVERPDGSNFTLKIRSTKLEDSAMYFCASRIDRGSYEQYFGPGTRLTVT.

V is TRBV28 and J is TRBJ2-2; perhaps TRBD1 as D (6 bases). V was cut by 2 bases and J by 7 bases, with 11 bases left in between. Germline CDR1 is MDHEN and CDR2 is SYDVKM. This CDR3 comprises 14 residues. As DNA, the CDR3 is TGTGCCAGCAGTTTAGCAGGGGTGGACGGGGAGCTGTTTTTT. Translating gives CASSLAGVDGELFF.